The T cell receptor (beta chain) described here comes from a study of shared clonotypes between healthy human individuals. The study, taken as a whole, reports: It was the few donors that limited the genetic and exposure-history diversity represented. Larger estimated richness was generally recorded for naive subsets relative to memory subsets.

Using immunoSEQ multiplex PCR, the repertoire was profiled, and TCRdb retains in-frame clones only, with some absent. The sample carries hundreds of thousands of clones, about 80% recorded once. Of note for this clone: Its specificity is not known.

This CDR3 contains 14 residues. Germline CDR1 MDHEN, CDR2 SYDVKM. V lost 6 bases to trimming and J lost 7 bases; unmatched junction nucleotides: 7. The TCR sequence derives from a woman aged 25 to 39 in good health. Sequenced material: memory CD4+ T cells sorted from blood. Subset here: CD45RA-negative fraction. The V and J genes are TRBV28 and TRBJ1-5, with 9 bases matching TRBD1. Written as DNA, the CDR3 is TGTGCCAGCAGCCAGACAGGGGGTGTGCAGCCCCAGCATTTT. It specifies CASSQTGGVQPQHF. The variable domain in full, with the rest retrieved from reference TRBV28 and TRBJ1-5, is DVKVTQSSRYLVKRTGEKVFLECVQDMDHENMFWYRQDPGLGLRLIYFSYDVKMKEKGDIPEGYSVSREKKERFSLILESASTNQTSMYLCASSQTGGVQPQHFGDGTRLSIL.